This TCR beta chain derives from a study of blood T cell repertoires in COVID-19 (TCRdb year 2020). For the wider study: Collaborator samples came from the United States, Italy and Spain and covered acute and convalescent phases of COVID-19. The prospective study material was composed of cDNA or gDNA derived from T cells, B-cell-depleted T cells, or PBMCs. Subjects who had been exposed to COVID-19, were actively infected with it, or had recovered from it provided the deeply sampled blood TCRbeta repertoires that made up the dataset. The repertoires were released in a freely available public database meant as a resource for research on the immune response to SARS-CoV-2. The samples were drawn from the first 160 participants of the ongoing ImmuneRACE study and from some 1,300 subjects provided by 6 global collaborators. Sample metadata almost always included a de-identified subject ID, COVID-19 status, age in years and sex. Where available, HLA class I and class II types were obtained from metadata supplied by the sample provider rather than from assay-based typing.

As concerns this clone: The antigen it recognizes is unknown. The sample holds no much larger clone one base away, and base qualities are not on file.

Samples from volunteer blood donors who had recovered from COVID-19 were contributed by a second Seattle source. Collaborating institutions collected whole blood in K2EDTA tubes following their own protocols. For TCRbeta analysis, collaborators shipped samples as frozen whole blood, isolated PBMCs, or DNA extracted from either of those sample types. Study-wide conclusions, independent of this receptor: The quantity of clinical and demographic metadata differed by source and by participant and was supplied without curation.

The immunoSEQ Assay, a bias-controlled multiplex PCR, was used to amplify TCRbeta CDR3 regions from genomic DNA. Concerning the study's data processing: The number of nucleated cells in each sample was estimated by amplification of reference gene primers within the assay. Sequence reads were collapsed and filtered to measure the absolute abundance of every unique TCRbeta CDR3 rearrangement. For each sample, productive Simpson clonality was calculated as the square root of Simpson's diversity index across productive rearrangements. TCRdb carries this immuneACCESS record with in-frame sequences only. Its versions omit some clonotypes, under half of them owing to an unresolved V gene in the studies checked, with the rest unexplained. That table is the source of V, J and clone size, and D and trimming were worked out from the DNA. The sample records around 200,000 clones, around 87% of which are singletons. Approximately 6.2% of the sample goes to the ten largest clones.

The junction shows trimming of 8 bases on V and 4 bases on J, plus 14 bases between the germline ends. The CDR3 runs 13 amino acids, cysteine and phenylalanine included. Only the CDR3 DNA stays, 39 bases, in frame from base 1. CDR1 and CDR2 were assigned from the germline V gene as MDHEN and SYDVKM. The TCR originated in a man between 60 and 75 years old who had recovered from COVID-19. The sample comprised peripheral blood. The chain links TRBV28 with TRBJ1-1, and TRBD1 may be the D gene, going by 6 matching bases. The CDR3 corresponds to CASGVGAVTEAFF. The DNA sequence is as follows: TGTGCCAGCGGCGTGGGGGCAGTCACTGAAGCTTTCTTT.